This TCR beta chain was captured by sequencing in a study of immune evolution from preneoplasia to lung adenocarcinoma. Study results and limitations: From normal lung to invasive adenocarcinoma, top clone frequencies appeared to decrease. Clonality was highest in normal lung, lower in later-stage lesions apparently.

Repertoires were generated with immunoSEQ multiplex PCR, while TCRdb's copy carries only in-frame clones and drops some. The table includes 4,000 to 5,500 clones, around 72% detected once. Turning to this clone: The antigen remains undetermined.

Patients had resection in Japan or China between about 2013 and 2018. Histologic diagnosis was independently verified by two lung pathologists. The CDR3 loop spans 14 amino acids. Losses at the gene ends were 6 bases for V and 1 base for J; bases not matched to a gene: 5. Germline CDR1 and CDR2: SNHLY and FYNNEI. Sequencing input: FFPE adjacent normal lung tissue. The V gene is TRBV2, the J gene TRBJ1-1, with 7 bases identical to TRBD1. The TCR sequence derives from an older donor with lung adenocarcinoma. This CDR3 reads CASRSRDRNTEAFF. CDR3 nucleotide sequence: TGTGCCAGCAGGAGCCGGGACAGGAACACTGAAGCTTTCTTT. Complete variable domain (other parts from reference TRBV2 and TRBJ1-1): EPEVTQTPSHQVTQMGQEVILRCVPISNHLYFYWYRQILGQKVEFLVSFYNNEISEKSEIFDDQFSVERPDGSNFTLKIRSTKLEDSAMYFCASRSRDRNTEAFFGQGTRLTVV.